The present entry profiles one TCR beta chain with its context. The target antigen is unknown. Trimming shortened V by 7 bases and J by 0 bases, and 10 bases separated the two germline ends. This CDR3 is built from 14 residues. In germline, CDR1 is MDHEN, CDR2 SYDVKM. These data come from a study of T cell responses to AZD1222 COVID-19 vaccine. Sequencing was performed with immunoSEQ multiplex PCR; in TCRdb, only in-frame clones are kept and a portion is missing. The data contain about 150,000 clones, under 95% of them seen just once; the ten biggest clones take up 7.5% to 9.5%. Findings of the study overall: Most donors were white British, females outnumbered males, and clonal diversity was possibly underestimated. Spike-specific TCR breadth and depth both grew after two AZD1222 doses.

The chain uses TRBV28 and TRBJ1-3; D is uncertain. The input for sequencing was peripheral blood, taken 28 days after the second dose of the MenACWY control vaccine. The origin of this receptor is an adult who received the MenACWY meningococcal vaccine as a control. The CDR3, as DNA: TGTGCCAGCACCTCCGGGTCCTCTGGAAACACCATATATTTT. It yields the protein CASTSGSSGNTIYF.